The clone carrying this T cell receptor beta chain was detected only a few times. Its target is not known. This specimen comes from a study of cytomegalovirus exposure and HLA in healthy donors. Study-wide findings and caveats: Reported performance of the classifier showed diagnosis of cytomegalovirus status with high specificity and sensitivity. A later analysis showed TCR association rates differing by HLA locus, peaking at DRB1 and lowest at HLA-C.

This PCR relied on a set of 60 Vbeta primers and 13 Jbeta primers. Sequencing used immunoSEQ multiplex PCR; TCRdb keeps in-frame clones, though not all of them. The top ten clones hold 6% to 8.5% of a sample with around 130,000 clones, about three quarters of them seen once. What was sequenced was PBMCs. The origin of this receptor is a middle-aged man in good health and CMV-seropositive.

In nucleotides, the CDR3 is TGTGCCAGCAGCTTGGCCCGGGGGGCCAACACTGAAGCTTTCTTT. Its translation: CASSLARGANTEAFF. The J gene is TRBJ1-1, the V gene TRBV5-4; TRBD1 might be the D (6 bases). Trimming removed 0 bases from V and 2 bases from J, with 11 bases in between. Germline loops: CDR1 SGHNT, CDR2 YYREEE (reference sequence). The length of the CDR3 is 15 residues. Full variable domain (outside the CDR3, taken from reference TRBV5-4 and TRBJ1-1): ETGVTQSPTHLIKTRGQQVTLRCSSQSGHNTVSWYQQALGQGPQFIFQYYREEENGRGNFPPRFSGLQFPNYSSELNVNALELDDSALYLCASSLARGANTEAFFGQGTRLTVV.